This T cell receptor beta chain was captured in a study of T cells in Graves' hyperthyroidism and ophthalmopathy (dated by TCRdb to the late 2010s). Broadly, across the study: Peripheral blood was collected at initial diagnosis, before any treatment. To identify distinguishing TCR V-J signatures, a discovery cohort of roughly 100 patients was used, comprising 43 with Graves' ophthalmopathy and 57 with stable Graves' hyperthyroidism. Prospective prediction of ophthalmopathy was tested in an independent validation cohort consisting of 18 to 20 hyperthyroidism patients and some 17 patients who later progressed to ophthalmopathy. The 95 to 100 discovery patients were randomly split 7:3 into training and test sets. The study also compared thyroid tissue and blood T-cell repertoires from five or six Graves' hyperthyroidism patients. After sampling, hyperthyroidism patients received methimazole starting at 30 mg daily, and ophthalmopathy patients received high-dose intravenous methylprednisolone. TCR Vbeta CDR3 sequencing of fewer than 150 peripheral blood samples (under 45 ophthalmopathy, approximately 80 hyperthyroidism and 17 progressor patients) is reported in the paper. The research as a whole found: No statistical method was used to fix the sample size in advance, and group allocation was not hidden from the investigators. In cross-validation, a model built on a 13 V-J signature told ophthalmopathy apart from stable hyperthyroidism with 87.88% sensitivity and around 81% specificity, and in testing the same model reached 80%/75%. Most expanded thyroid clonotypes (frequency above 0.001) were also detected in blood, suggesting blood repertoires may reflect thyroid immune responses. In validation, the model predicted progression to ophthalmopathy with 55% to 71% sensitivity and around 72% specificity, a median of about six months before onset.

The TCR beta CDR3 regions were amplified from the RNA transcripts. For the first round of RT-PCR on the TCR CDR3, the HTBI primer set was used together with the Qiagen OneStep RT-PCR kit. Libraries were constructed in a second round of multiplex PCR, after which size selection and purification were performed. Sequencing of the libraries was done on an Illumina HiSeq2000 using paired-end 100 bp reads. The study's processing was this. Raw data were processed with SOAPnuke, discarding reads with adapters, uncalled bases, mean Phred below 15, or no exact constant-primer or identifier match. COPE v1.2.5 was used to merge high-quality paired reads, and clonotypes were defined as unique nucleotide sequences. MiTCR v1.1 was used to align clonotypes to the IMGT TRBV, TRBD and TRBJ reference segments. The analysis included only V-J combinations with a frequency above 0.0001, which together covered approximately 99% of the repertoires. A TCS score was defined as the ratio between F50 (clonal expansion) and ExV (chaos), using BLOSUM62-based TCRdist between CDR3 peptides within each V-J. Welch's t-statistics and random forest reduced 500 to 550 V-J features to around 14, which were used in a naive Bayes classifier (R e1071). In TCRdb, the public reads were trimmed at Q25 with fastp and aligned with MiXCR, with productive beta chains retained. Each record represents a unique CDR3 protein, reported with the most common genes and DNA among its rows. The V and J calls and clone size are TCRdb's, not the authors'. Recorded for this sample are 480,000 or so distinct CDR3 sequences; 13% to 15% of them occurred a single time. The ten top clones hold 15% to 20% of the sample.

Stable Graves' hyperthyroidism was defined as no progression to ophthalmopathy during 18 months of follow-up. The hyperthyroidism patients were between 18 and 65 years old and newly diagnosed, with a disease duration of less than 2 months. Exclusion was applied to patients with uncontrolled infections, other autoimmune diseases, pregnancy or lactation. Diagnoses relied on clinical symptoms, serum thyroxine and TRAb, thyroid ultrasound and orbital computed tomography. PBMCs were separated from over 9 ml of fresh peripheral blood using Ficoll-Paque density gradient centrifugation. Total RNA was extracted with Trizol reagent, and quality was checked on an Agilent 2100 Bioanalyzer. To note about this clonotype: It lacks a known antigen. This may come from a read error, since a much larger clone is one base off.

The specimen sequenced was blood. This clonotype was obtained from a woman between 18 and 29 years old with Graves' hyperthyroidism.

The CDR3 sequence is CASSQGTSGAYNEQYF. The nucleotide sequence reads TGTGCCAGCAGCCAAGGGACTAGCGGAGCCTACAATGAGCAGTACTTC. The chain is made from TRBV3-1 and TRBJ2-1; TRBD2 aligns with 10 central bases. The DNA matches TRBJ2-7 better at its end, which makes the J call doubtful. CDR1 and CDR2 are drawn from the germline V gene (reference sequence): LGHDT, YNNKEL. The CDR3 measures 16 amino acids from cysteine to phenylalanine. Just the 48-base CDR3 DNA is kept, in frame starting at base 1.